This T cell receptor (beta chain) is from a study of shared T cell receptors in the human thymus. V shed 5 bases and J shed 7 bases, with 17 bases lying between them. Germline lookup yields CDR1 MNHNS and CDR2 SASEGT. The CDR3 runs to 15 residues. Assay used: immunoSEQ multiplex PCR; TCRdb lists only in-frame clones, some missing. The repertoire holds 600,000 or so clones, over 75% seen once, with 0.009% to 0.0095% in the top ten. This sample was also put to use in a study of human thymus T cells.

Sequences were obtained from thymocytes. The source of this sequence is a boy younger than two with a congenital heart defect. The chain employs TRBV6-1 and TRBJ1-4, with a possible D match to TRBD1 (5 bases). The CDR3 nucleotides read TGTGCCAGCAGTCCTGGTACAGGATTTGGTGAAAAACTGTTTTTT. Encoded protein: CASSPGTGFGEKLFF.